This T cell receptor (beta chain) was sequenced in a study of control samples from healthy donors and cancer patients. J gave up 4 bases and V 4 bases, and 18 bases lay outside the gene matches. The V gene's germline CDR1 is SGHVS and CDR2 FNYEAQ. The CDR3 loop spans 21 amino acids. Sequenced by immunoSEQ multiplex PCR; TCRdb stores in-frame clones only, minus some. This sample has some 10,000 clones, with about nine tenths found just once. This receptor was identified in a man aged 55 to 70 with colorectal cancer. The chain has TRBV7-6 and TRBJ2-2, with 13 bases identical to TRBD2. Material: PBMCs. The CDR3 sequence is CASSSIPPDRTSGGITGELFF. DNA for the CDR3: TGTGCCAGCAGCTCCATTCCACCCGACCGGACTAGCGGGGGAATCACCGGGGAGCTGTTTTTT.